These 10 T cell receptor beta chains were sequenced from one sample in a study of T cell responses to AZD1222 COVID-19 vaccine. Only in-frame clones appear in the TCRdb table, and some are missing; sequencing was by immunoSEQ multiplex PCR. The repertoire holds roughly 120,000 clones, 88% seen once, with about 5% in the top ten. The sample here was peripheral blood, taken on day 0 of AZD1222 vaccination. The source is an adult in good health.

CDR3 sequence: CATSDPLASNEQFF. The DNA for the CDR3 is TGTGCCACCAGTGACCCTTTAGCCTCTAATGAGCAGTTCTTC. The rearrangement joins TRBV24-1 to TRBJ2-1; D remains unclear. V was clipped by 4 bases and J by 7 bases, with 13 bases between them. CDR1 is KGHDR, CDR2 SFDVKD, per germline. CDR3 length equals 14 residues.

The chain uses TRBV6-5 and TRBJ2-1; a weak D match, TRBD1 (6 bases). Germline V lookup: CDR1 MNHEY, CDR2 SVGAGI. Trimming cost V 7 bases and J 2 bases, with 15 bases left between them. The CDR3 is 15 amino acids. CDR3 residues: CASTPGTNAYNEQFF. DNA of the CDR3: TGTGCCAGCACCCCGGGGACAAATGCCTACAATGAGCAGTTCTTC.

The V call is TRBV21-1, the J call TRBJ2-7. TRBV21-1 is a pseudogene segment. The CDR3 totals 15 residues. The CDR3 region has the DNA TGTGCCAGCAGCAAACCAGTACGGCAGACCTACGAGCAGTACTTC. Amino acid sequence: CASSKPVRQTYEQYF.

This rearrangement joins TRBV18 to TRBJ1-1; D gene ambiguous. The ends were cut back, 2 bases at V and 5 bases at J, with 15 bases in the middle. CDR1 and CDR2 from the germline V gene are KGHSH and LQKENI. CDR3 size: 15 residues. The CDR3 sequence is CASSPYPSGQTEAFF. The CDR3 region has the DNA TGTGCCAGCTCACCATACCCATCGGGCCAAACTGAAGCTTTCTTT.

The chain is built from TRBV27 and TRBJ1-6; a possible D gene is TRBD1 (5 bases). Looked up from germline, CDR1 is MNHEY and CDR2 is SMNVEV (reference sequence). This CDR3 region has 13 residues. The V and J ends lost 2 bases and 11 bases respectively, with 10 bases between them. The CDR3 spells CASSLREGTPLHF. CDR3 nucleotides: TGTGCCAGCAGTTTAAGGGAGGGGACACCCCTCCACTTT.

A note on this clone: The same CDR3 also results from other DNA sequences found in this sample. CDR3 DNA: TGTGCCAGCAGCGTAGGGGACAGGGGCCAAGAGACCCAGTACTTC. Its translation is CASSVGDRGQETQYF. V usage is TRBV9 and J usage is TRBJ2-5, with 10 bases matching TRBD1. The germline CDR1 and CDR2 sequences are SGDLS and YYNGEE. CDR3 size: 15 residues. V gave up 0 bases and J gave up 1 base; unmatched junction bases: 0.

V and J are TRBV10-3 and TRBJ2-2, with 10 bases identical to TRBD1. The germline V gene encodes CDR1 ENHRY and CDR2 SYGVKD. The trim removed 11 bases at V and 5 bases at J, leaving 5 bases unmatched. The CDR3 is made up of 13 amino acids. Written as DNA, the CDR3 is TGTGCCCGGGGGACAGGGGTAACCGGGGAGCTGTTTTTT. Residues: CARGTGVTGELFF.

The V and J genes are TRBV19 and TRBJ1-4; TRBD1 is a possible D gene (5 bases). CDR1 is LNHDA, CDR2 SQIVND, per germline (reference sequence). The CDR3 consists of 16 residues. The ends were cut back, 5 bases at V and 10 bases at J, with 23 bases in the middle. CDR3 sequence (DNA): TGTGCCAGTAGTGCCCGGGGCGGCGGGTCGGGGGGAAAACTGTTTTTT. This gives the protein CASSARGGGSGGKLFF.

V usage is TRBV11-1 and J usage is TRBJ1-6, with D hard to call. This CDR3 has 13 amino acids. Trimming removed 2 bases from V and 7 bases from J, with 6 bases in between. Germline CDR1 and CDR2: SGHAT and FQDESV (reference sequence). CDR3 nucleotides: TGTGCCAGCAGCTTATCCCTCAATTCACCCCTCCACTTT. This translates into CASSLSLNSPLHF.

This clone appeared a single time. The rearrangement uses TRBV4-3 and TRBJ2-7; no definite D call. Trimming cost V 0 bases and J 0 bases, with 9 bases left between them. CDR1 and CDR2 (germline): LGHNA, YSLEER. CDR3 length: 15 amino acids. CDR3 sequence reads: CASSQDSSSSYEQYF. The CDR3 DNA reads TGCGCCAGCAGCCAAGATTCCAGTTCCTCCTACGAGCAGTACTTC.